One and the same sample provided the 28 T cell receptor beta chains below, sequenced in a study of T cells in localized non-small cell lung cancer. Libraries were prepared by immunoSEQ multiplex PCR; TCRdb keeps only in-frame clonotypes and omits some of them. The sample lists around 64,000 clones; roughly 76% were seen once. The source was PBMCs, collected before any cancer treatment. These receptors all stem from a man aged 40 to 70 with stage II lung adenocarcinoma.

This clone was detected only once. This rearrangement joins TRBV12-5 to TRBJ2-7; TRBD1 aligns across 8 bases. V was clipped by 0 bases and J by 1 base; unmatched bases: 8. Per the germline V gene, CDR1 is LGHNT and CDR2 is FRNRAP. This CDR3 comprises 17 residues. CDR3 residues: CASGLVIRTGGSYEQYF. The CDR3 nucleotides read TGTGCTAGTGGTTTGGTAATCCGAACAGGGGGGTCCTACGAGCAGTACTTC.

The J gene is TRBJ2-7, the V gene TRBV5-4, with D perhaps matching TRBD2 (7 bases). There are 15 residues in the CDR3. Trimming shortened V by 5 bases and J by 4 bases, and 19 bases separated the two germline ends. CDR1 is SGHNT and CDR2 is YYREEE in the germline V gene (reference sequence). The CDR3 region is CASSGGSGMFYEQYF. The DNA of the CDR3 is TGTGCCAGCAGTGGGGGCAGCGGGATGTTTTACGAGCAGTACTTC.

The V call is TRBV12-5, the J call TRBJ2-1, with TRBD2 matching 8 bases. Losses at the gene ends were 6 bases for V and 7 bases for J; bases not matched to a gene: 14. This CDR3 region has 16 residues. Germline V CDR1 and CDR2: LGHNT, FRNRAP. CDR3 region: CASGRFLAGLRNEQFF. In nucleotides, the CDR3 is TGTGCTAGTGGCCGGTTCCTAGCGGGCCTGAGGAATGAGCAGTTCTTC.

This clone was detected only a few times. The chain recombines TRBV5-1 with TRBJ1-3; D not resolved. Between the trimmed V and J ends, which lost 4 bases and 1 base, there was a span of 12 bases. This CDR3 has 15 amino acids. Germline assignment: CDR1 SGHRS and CDR2 YFSETQ. In DNA, the CDR3 is TGCGCCAGCAGCGAAACTCCAGCATCTGGAAACACCATATATTTT. As protein: CASSETPASGNTIYF.

A few counts support this clone. The V call is TRBV19, the J call TRBJ1-5, with 7 bases matching TRBD1. V trimming: 10 bases; J trimming: 4 bases; junction bases outside the gene matches: 7. From germline, CDR1 is LNHDA and CDR2 SQIVND (reference sequence). There are 13 residues in the CDR3. This CDR3 reads CATADRRNQPQHF. The CDR3 nucleotides read TGTGCCACCGCGGACAGGAGGAATCAGCCCCAGCATTTT.

The J gene is TRBJ2-2, the V gene TRBV7-6; 10 bases are shared with TRBD2. The length of the CDR3 is 16 residues. V lost 5 bases to trimming and J lost 2 bases; unmatched junction nucleotides: 5. CDR1 and CDR2 (germline): SGHVS, FNYEAQ. The chain's CDR3 is CASSRTSGTNTGELFF. CDR3 nucleotide sequence: TGTGCCAGCAGCCGTACTAGCGGGACCAACACCGGGGAGCTGTTTTTT.

This clone appeared a few times. The chain joins TRBV5-5 to TRBJ2-1; 14 bases line up with TRBD2. This CDR3 is 15 amino acids long. Germline CDR1 is SGHKS and CDR2 is YYEKEE (reference sequence). Trimming cost V 4 bases and J 7 bases; bases outside gene matches: 4. In nucleotides, the CDR3 is TGTGCCAGCAGCAGGGGACTAGCGGGAGCTAATGAGCAGTTCTTC. It encodes CASSRGLAGANEQFF.

This CDR3 reads CAWTSGYQETQYF. In DNA, the CDR3 is TGTGCCTGGACTAGCGGGTACCAAGAGACCCAGTACTTC. V gene TRBV30 combines with J gene TRBJ2-5, with 8 bases matching TRBD2. The CDR3 extends over 13 amino acids. From germline, CDR1 is GTSNPN and CDR2 SVGIG (reference sequence). With V trimmed by 4 bases and J by 0 bases, 1 base remained unmatched.

The chain employs TRBV6-6 and TRBJ2-2; D is ambiguous. The V end lost 2 bases, the J end lost 2 bases, and 6 bases lay between the germline ends. Per the germline V gene, CDR1 is MNHNY and CDR2 is SVGAGI (reference sequence). The CDR3 totals 14 residues. The CDR3 region is CASSYRDNTGELFF. In DNA, the CDR3 is TGTGCCAGCAGTTACAGGGATAACACCGGGGAGCTGTTTTTT.

The V call is TRBV19, the J call TRBJ2-1; 8 bases line up with TRBD2. This CDR3 is built from 15 residues. CDR1 and CDR2 (germline): LNHDA, SQIVND (reference sequence). The V gene end was trimmed by 1 base and the J gene end by 8 bases; junction bases not matched to a gene: 7. CDR3 protein: CASSIGSGSRHEQFF. The DNA for the CDR3 is TGTGCCAGTAGTATAGGAAGCGGGAGCAGGCATGAGCAGTTCTTC.

CDR3 region: CASSQSAGTKETQYF. CDR3 sequence (DNA): TGTGCCAGCAGCCAATCAGCCGGGACCAAGGAGACCCAGTACTTC. This chain uses TRBV4-2 with TRBJ2-5; D may correspond to TRBD1 or TRBD2 (5 bases each). Trimming shortened V by 2 bases and J by 5 bases, and 15 bases separated the two germline ends. Germline loops: CDR1 LGHNA, CDR2 YNFKEQ. This CDR3 has 15 residues.

The chain has TRBV6-5 and TRBJ2-1, with 10 bases that match TRBD2. Per the germline V gene, CDR1 is MNHEY and CDR2 is SVGAGI. CDR3 length: 14 residues. Trimming cost V 0 bases and J 9 bases; bases outside gene matches: 2. DNA of the CDR3: TGTGCCAGCAGTTACTCGAGGACTAGCGGTGAGCAGTTCTTC. This translates into CASSYSRTSGEQFF.

The V and J genes are TRBV6-1 and TRBJ1-4; no reliable D call. This CDR3 is built from 13 residues. In germline, CDR1 is MNHNS, CDR2 SASEGT. The V and J ends lost 4 bases and 6 bases respectively, with 9 bases between them. The CDR3 here is CASSVVIDEKLFF. The CDR3 coding sequence is TGTGCCAGCAGTGTGGTGATAGATGAAAAACTGTTTTTT.

The sample holds one count of this clone. V and J are TRBV6-5 and TRBJ1-6; the D is unclear. This CDR3 region has 12 residues. CDR1 and CDR2 from the germline V gene are MNHEY and SVGAGI. Trimming took 5 bases from V and 13 from J, leaving 12 bases between them. The CDR3 sequence: CASSGVSTPLHF. In DNA, the CDR3 is TGTGCCAGCAGTGGGGTCTCGACGCCCCTCCACTTT.

The V gene is TRBV7-2, the J gene TRBJ2-3; no definite D call. The CDR3 contains 14 residues. V lost 4 bases, J lost 2 bases, and 10 bases lay in between. Germline CDR1 SGHTA, CDR2 FQGNSA. The CDR3 region is CASSYRLLTDTQYF. The CDR3 nucleotides are TGTGCCAGCAGCTACCGACTCCTCACAGATACGCAGTATTTT. Using reference TRBV7-2 and TRBJ2-3 for the parts outside the CDR3, the full variable domain is GAGVSQSPSNKVTEKGKDVELRCDPISGHTALYWYRQSLGQGLEFLIYFQGNSAPDKSGLPSDRFSAERTGGSVSTLTIQRTQQEDSAVYLCASSYRLLTDTQYFGPGTRLTVL.

This clone was seen only a few times. The chain carries TRBV7-9 and TRBJ1-5; 8 positions match TRBD1. J gave up 7 bases and V 5 bases, and 7 bases lay outside the gene matches. This CDR3 has 14 amino acids. Germline CDR1 reads SEHNR; CDR2 reads FQNEAQ (reference sequence). The CDR3 loop reads CASSIGQGGQPQHF. The CDR3, as DNA: TGTGCCAGCAGCATTGGACAGGGTGGCCAGCCCCAGCATTTT.

This chain connects TRBV7-2 to TRBJ2-1, with D hard to call. The CDR3 has 14 residues. Germline CDR1 reads SGHTA; CDR2 reads FQGNSA. Trimming stripped 1 base from V and 10 bases from J, with 14 bases between. CDR3 in DNA: TGTGCCAGCAGCTTAGTAGGTTCCCTGAGCGAGCAGTTCTTC. It translates to CASSLVGSLSEQFF.

The chain joins TRBV9 to TRBJ2-1, with D unresolved. V dropped 0 bases and J dropped 1 base, with 20 bases sitting between them. The CDR3 extends over 19 amino acids. Germline V lookup: CDR1 SGDLS, CDR2 YYNGEE. Here the CDR3 reads CASSVGVTANFLSYNEQFF. The CDR3 coding sequence is TGTGCCAGCAGCGTAGGAGTAACAGCGAATTTTCTATCCTACAATGAGCAGTTCTTC. Drawing the rest from reference TRBV9 and TRBJ2-1, the complete variable domain is DSGVTQTPKHLITATGQRVTLRCSPRSGDLSVYWYQQSLDQGLQFLIQYYNGEERAKGNILERFSAQQFPDLHSELNLSSLELGDSALYFCASSVGVTANFLSYNEQFFGPGTRLTVL.

Only a few counts were recorded for this clone. The chain has TRBV4-3 and TRBJ2-7; the D gene is possibly TRBD2 (6 bases). Deletions cut 0 bases from V and 1 base from J, with 16 bases between. CDR1 is LGHNA and CDR2 is YSLEER in the germline V gene. This CDR3 has 17 amino acids. CDR3 sequence reads: CASSQEARTGVSYEQYF. Here the CDR3 DNA reads TGCGCCAGCAGCCAAGAGGCCAGGACGGGAGTTTCCTACGAGCAGTACTTC.

This clone was counted a few times. The chain joins TRBV9 to TRBJ2-7; 8 bases are shared with TRBD2. Germline-derived CDR1 and CDR2 are SGDLS and YYNGEE. The CDR3 sequence is 15 residues long. J lost 2 bases, V lost 0 bases, and 4 bases had no gene match. The CDR3 nucleotides are TGTGCCAGCAGCGTAGAATCTAGCGGGCCCTACGAGCAGTACTTC. Its translation is CASSVESSGPYEQYF.

The V call is TRBV4-1, the J call TRBJ2-5, with 8 bases that match TRBD2. This CDR3 is built from 16 residues. Germline CDR1 MGHRA, CDR2 YSYEKL. Germline trimming cut 4 bases from V and 4 bases from J; bases unmatched to any gene: 11. The CDR3 protein is CASSLGGSGRSETQYF. The DNA of the CDR3 is TGCGCCAGCAGCCTTGGGGGAAGCGGGAGATCAGAGACCCAGTACTTC.

The sample holds one count of this clone. The chain links TRBV19 to TRBJ2-1, with TRBD2 identical over 7 bases. The CDR3 totals 15 residues. In germline, CDR1 is LNHDA, CDR2 SQIVND (reference sequence). V lost 3 bases to trimming and J lost 5 bases; unmatched junction nucleotides: 7. The CDR3 nucleotides are TGTGCCAGTAGTATCAGCCAGGGACTACACAATGAGCAGTTCTTC. Translating gives CASSISQGLHNEQFF.

This clone has more than one count but fewer than ten. The rearrangement uses TRBV4-1 and TRBJ2-7, with 12 bases lining up with TRBD1. The V and J ends lost 6 bases and 6 bases, in that order; junction bases with no gene match: 9. The CDR3 covers 15 residues. CDR1 is MGHRA and CDR2 is YSYEKL in the germline V gene. CDR3 DNA: TGCGCCAGCAGTCCTCCGGGACAGGGGGCGGGCGAGCAGTACTTC. It is translated as CASSPPGQGAGEQYF.

V gene TRBV6-5 combines with J gene TRBJ1-3; D might be TRBD1 (6 bases). Trimming shortened V by 5 bases and J by 0 bases, and 11 bases separated the two germline ends. Germline CDR1 and CDR2: MNHEY and SVGAGI. The CDR3 extends over 15 amino acids. The DNA for the CDR3 is TGTGCCAGCAGTACTCGACAGGTCTCTGGAAACACCATATATTTT. Residues: CASSTRQVSGNTIYF.

This chain connects TRBV9 to TRBJ1-4; no clear D gene. CDR1 and CDR2 from the germline V gene are SGDLS and YYNGEE. Trimming took 3 bases from V and 4 from J, leaving 7 bases between them. The CDR3 has 13 amino acids. CDR3 DNA sequence: TGTGCCAGCAGCGGGAGTCATAATGAAAAACTGTTTTTT. It yields the protein CASSGSHNEKLFF. The entire variable domain, with the rest obtained from reference TRBV9 and TRBJ1-4, is as follows: DSGVTQTPKHLITATGQRVTLRCSPRSGDLSVYWYQQSLDQGLQFLIQYYNGEERAKGNILERFSAQQFPDLHSELNLSSLELGDSALYFCASSGSHNEKLFFGSGTQLSVL.

The V call is TRBV18, the J call TRBJ2-1; D could derive from TRBD1 or TRBD2 (5 bases each). The CDR3 is 16 residues long. V was trimmed by 5 bases and J by 4 bases, leaving 18 bases between them. Per the germline V gene, CDR1 is KGHSH and CDR2 is LQKENI. The chain's CDR3 is CASSSGTRLTYNEQFF. As DNA, the CDR3 is TGTGCCAGCTCATCAGGGACCCGTTTGACTTACAATGAGCAGTTCTTC.

The rearrangement uses TRBV7-6 and TRBJ2-7; D possibly corresponds to TRBD1 (5 bases). The V end was cut by 1 base, the J end by 2 bases, with 12 bases between. The germline V gene has CDR1 SGHVS and CDR2 FNYEAQ. This CDR3 has 15 amino acids. CDR3 DNA: TGTGCCAGCAGCTTAGGGGCAGGGCAAGCCTACGAGCAGTACTTC. Its protein is CASSLGAGQAYEQYF.

The chain links TRBV5-4 to TRBJ2-2, with 12 bases aligning to TRBD2. Trimming took 3 bases from V and 7 from J; bases not matched to a gene: 7. The CDR3 length is 16 residues. The germline CDR1 and CDR2 sequences are SGHNT and YYREEE (reference sequence). The chain's CDR3 is CASSSRTSGALGELFF. The CDR3 DNA is TGTGCCAGCAGCTCCCGGACTAGCGGGGCCCTCGGGGAGCTGTTTTTT.